These T cell receptor beta chains were read from a single sample in a study of beta chain features in type 1 diabetes. Assay: immunoSEQ multiplex PCR; the TCRdb copy retains only in-frame clones and omits some. Here the sample spans hundreds of thousands of clones, more than 12% being singletons. The sequencing input was naive CD4+ T cells from blood. The receptors were gathered from a man younger than 35 with type 1 diabetes. The CDR3 runs from the conserved cysteine through the conserved F or W. The order of the fields is V gene, CDR3 protein.

>TRBV20-1
CSADSVETQYF
>TRBV6-5
CASSSPQHF
>TRBV19
CASSTAAGTYEQYF
>TRBV5-1
CASSLNGNQPQHF
>TRBV5-6
CASSSQETQYF
>TRBV6-5
CASSYWDRAETQYF
>TRBV6-4
CASSENNEQFF
>TRBV14
CASSPGQGNNQPQHF
>TRBV5-5
CASRRGDQETQYF
>TRBV7-9
CASSLGSIGELFF
>TRBV9
CASSDGGTDTQYF
>TRBV7-2
CASSLYYYSTDTQYF
>TRBV7-2
CASSFRAGSGANVLTF
>TRBV29-1
CSVEDVGQPQHF
>TRBV6-1
CASSEAGARADTQYF
>TRBV30
CAWSRQAPYEQYF
>TRBV5-1
CASSFSPGLIYEQYF
>TRBV7-2
CASSWYRTLDSGNTIYF
>TRBV30
CAWSVGGSTEAFF
>TRBV30
CAWSPGSQETQYF
>TRBV27
CASSLRTGYQPQHF
>TRBV30
CAWSPWTGTEAFF
>TRBV11-1
CASSRTGTGLYEQYF
>TRBV30
CAWSPRLAYEQYF
>TRBV7-2
CASSLQLAGSEQFF
>TRBV29-1
CSVPMGQGSGQPQHF
>TRBV10-1
CASSPSGRSYYEQYF
>TRBV29-1
CSVERSAYEQYF
>TRBV20-1
CSVSQTGGYTF
>TRBV11-2
CASSPDVASGYEQYF
>TRBV5-1
CASSLAGRSEAFF
>TRBV27
CASLPRQESFSGANVLTF
>TRBV7-9
CASSLQGATEAFF
>TRBV21-1
CASSKDQGPYEQYF
>TRBV28
CASSSPGTGEGETQYF
>TRBV14
CASSQGGTGVGEQYF
>TRBV4-2
CASSQEDRPLRGGANVLTF
>TRBV30
CAWGSTGVNEKLFF
>TRBV5-4
CASSLEVTNTGELFF
>TRBV7-8
CASTYTYADTQYF
>TRBV28
CASSLGVSYEQYF
>TRBV5-4
CASSSTTGAGELFF
>TRBV4-1
CASSQAAGGYTF
>TRBV5-4
CASSLVVAGGPSRQETQYF
>TRBV9
CASSLGDRVRSDTQYF
>TRBV2
CATLMNTEAFF
>TRBV10-3
CAISEKGGDTEAFF
>TRBV30
CAWSPGAGVGYTF
>TRBV19
CASSFGQGAEKLFF
>TRBV5-1
CASSSGLAGAVDEQYF
>TRBV9
CASSVAPPSTDTQYF
>TRBV28
CATTLPGAYEQYF
>TRBV5-1
CASSDPTGGEKLFF
>TRBV30
CAWSAENLETQYF
>TRBV27
CASSYQRGSSYEQYF